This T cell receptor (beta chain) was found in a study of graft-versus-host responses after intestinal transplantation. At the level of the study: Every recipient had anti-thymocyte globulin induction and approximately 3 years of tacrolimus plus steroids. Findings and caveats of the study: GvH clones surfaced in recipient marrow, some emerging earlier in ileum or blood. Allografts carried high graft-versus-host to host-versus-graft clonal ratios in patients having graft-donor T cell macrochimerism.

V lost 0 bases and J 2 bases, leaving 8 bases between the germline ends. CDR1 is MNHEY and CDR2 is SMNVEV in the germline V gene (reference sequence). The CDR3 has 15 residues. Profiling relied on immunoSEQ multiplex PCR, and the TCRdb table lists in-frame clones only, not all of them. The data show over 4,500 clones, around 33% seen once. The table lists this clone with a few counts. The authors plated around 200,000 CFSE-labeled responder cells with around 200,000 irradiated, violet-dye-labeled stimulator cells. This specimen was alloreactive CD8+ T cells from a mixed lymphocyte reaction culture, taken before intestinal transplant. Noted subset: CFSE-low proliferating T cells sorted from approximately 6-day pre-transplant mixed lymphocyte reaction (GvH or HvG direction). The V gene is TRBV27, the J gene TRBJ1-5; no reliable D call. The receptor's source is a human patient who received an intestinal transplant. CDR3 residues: CASSLSRVGNQPQHF. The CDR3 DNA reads TGTGCCAGCAGTTTATCACGGGTTGGCAATCAGCCCCAGCATTTT.